The 25 T cell receptor beta chains below were found in one sample sequenced in a study of cytomegalovirus exposure and HLA in healthy donors. The assay was immunoSEQ multiplex PCR, and TCRdb's table has in-frame clones only and misses some. The sample shows approximately 240,000 clones, around nine tenths of them seen only once. The material sequenced was PBMCs. Source of these receptors: a woman between 18 and 30 years old in good health and CMV-seronegative.

The chain is built from TRBV7-9 and TRBJ2-2; a weak D match, TRBD1 (6 bases). The CDR3 is made up of 17 amino acids. Germline CDR1 reads SEHNR; CDR2 reads FQNEAQ (reference sequence). Trimming took 3 bases from V and 0 from J, leaving 14 bases between them. The CDR3 loop is CASSFIQGHANTGELFF. CDR3 nucleotide sequence: TGTGCCAGCAGCTTCATTCAGGGACACGCGAACACCGGGGAGCTGTTTTTT.

V is TRBV5-1 and J is TRBJ1-2; D remains ambiguous. The CDR3 loop spans 13 amino acids. Trimming shortened V by 2 bases and J by 4 bases, and 9 bases separated the two germline ends. CDR1 and CDR2 from the germline V gene are SGHRS and YFSETQ. The CDR3 coding sequence is TGCGCCAGCAGCTTAGAGGAAGCCTATGGCTACACCTTC. Translating it yields CASSLEEAYGYTF.

V usage is TRBV27 and J usage is TRBJ1-2; D might be TRBD1 (6 bases). Germline CDR1 reads MNHEY; CDR2 reads SMNVEV (reference sequence). The CDR3 sequence is 13 residues long. Trimming removed 2 bases from V and 8 bases from J, with 12 bases in between. The CDR3 region is CASSLDTGWGYTF. CDR3 nucleotides: TGTGCCAGCAGTTTAGACACAGGGTGGGGCTACACCTTC.

The chain joins TRBV9 to TRBJ1-3; D perhaps matches TRBD1 (6 bases). Germline CDR1 and CDR2: SGDLS and YYNGEE. The V end was cut by 0 bases, the J end by 3 bases, with 10 bases between. This CDR3 has 15 amino acids. The CDR3 loop reads CASSVALQGGNTIYF. As DNA, the CDR3 is TGTGCCAGCAGCGTAGCTCTACAGGGTGGAAACACCATATATTTT.

As concerns this clone: Different DNA sequences within this sample yield the same CDR3. The genes are TRBV6-1 and TRBJ2-5; TRBD1 matches 8 bases. The V gene end was trimmed by 4 bases and the J gene end by 3 bases; junction bases not matched to a gene: 1. CDR1 is MNHNS and CDR2 is SASEGT in the germline V gene. This CDR3 is built from 13 residues. CDR3 in DNA: TGTGCCAGCAGTGCGACAGGGGAAGAGACCCAGTACTTC. Its translation is CASSATGEETQYF.

This clone was detected only once. The chain recombines TRBV6-9 with TRBJ1-5, with 9 bases aligning to TRBD1. CDR3 length: 16 amino acids. With V trimmed by 0 bases and J by 2 bases, 2 bases remained unmatched. Germline V gene lookup returns CDR1 MNHGY and CDR2 SVAAGI. The CDR3 nucleotides read TGTGCCAGCAGTTATTCGAACAGGGGGCGCAATCAGCCCCAGCATTTT. It translates to CASSYSNRGRNQPQHF.

This rearrangement joins TRBV23-1 to TRBJ2-1, with D unclear. TRBV23-1 qualifies as an ORF whose function is uncertain. V lost 0 bases to trimming and J lost 8 bases, with 11 bases between them. The length of the CDR3 is 14 residues. DNA for the CDR3: TGCGCCAGCAGTCAATCGCTACGCGGAGATGAGCAGTTCTTC. Its protein product is CASSQSLRGDEQFF.

This clone was detected a few times. The chain links TRBV2 to TRBJ1-2; D is unclear. V lost 4 bases, J lost 4 bases, and 10 bases lay in between. Germline V gene lookup returns CDR1 SNHLY and CDR2 FYNNEI. The CDR3 is 13 residues long. The CDR3 nucleotides read TGTGCCAGCAGTGTCCAGGCAGCCTATGGCTACACCTTC. As protein: CASSVQAAYGYTF.

CDR3 residues: CASSQDRGPGTGRTSGNTIYF. Here the CDR3 DNA reads TGTGCCAGCAGCCAAGATAGGGGGCCAGGGACAGGGAGAACCTCTGGAAACACCATATATTTT. The rearrangement joins TRBV4-2 to TRBJ1-3, with TRBD1 matching 9 bases. The germline V gene encodes CDR1 LGHNA and CDR2 YNFKEQ. Trimming cost V 0 bases and J 0 bases; bases outside gene matches: 15. The CDR3 length is 21 residues.

This chain connects TRBV27 to TRBJ2-6; perhaps TRBD1 as D (6 bases). The CDR3 loop spans 16 amino acids. V was shortened by 4 bases and J by 2 bases, with 12 bases between the two germline ends. Germline V gene data show CDR1 as MNHEY and CDR2 as SMNVEV (reference sequence). The CDR3 coding sequence is TGTGCCAGCAGTTCTCGGGACATTGCTGGGGCCAACGTCCTGACTTTC. Translation gives CASSSRDIAGANVLTF. The whole variable domain, filled in from reference TRBV27 and TRBJ2-6, reads EAQVTQNPRYLITVTGKKLTVTCSQNMNHEYMSWYRQDPGLGLRQIYYSMNVEVTDKGDVPEGYKVSRKEKRNFPLILESPSPNQTSLYFCASSSRDIAGANVLTFGAGSRLTVL.

The gene calls are TRBV6-5 and TRBJ2-7, with D possibly matching TRBD1 (6 bases). The CDR3 loop spans 15 amino acids. The germline V and J ends were trimmed by 3 bases and 3 bases, with 15 bases remaining between them. Germline V lookup: CDR1 MNHEY, CDR2 SVGAGI. The CDR3 reads CASSYERGSNYEQYF. DNA of the CDR3: TGTGCCAGCAGTTATGAGAGGGGGTCAAACTACGAGCAGTACTTC.

J is TRBJ1-4 and V is TRBV30; possibly TRBD1 for D (5 bases). Per germline, CDR1 GTSNPN and CDR2 SVGIG (reference sequence). The CDR3 runs to 14 residues. The V end was cut by 0 bases, the J end by 3 bases, with 8 bases between. CDR3 sequence: CAWSVGQSNEKLFF. CDR3 in DNA: TGTGCCTGGAGTGTGGGGCAGTCTAATGAAAAACTGTTTTTT.

This clone was found a few times. The chain links TRBV12-5 to TRBJ2-5; possibly TRBD1 for D (5 bases). Per germline, CDR1 LGHNT and CDR2 FRNRAP. This CDR3 has 13 residues. Trimming stripped 6 bases from V and 1 base from J, with 9 bases between. CDR3 DNA: TGTGCTAGTGGCTTTGACAGCCAAGAGACCCAGTACTTC. Translated, it gives CASGFDSQETQYF.

The J gene is TRBJ1-1, the V gene TRBV6-5; a possible D gene is TRBD1 (5 bases). The length of the CDR3 is 12 residues. V was clipped by 8 bases and J by 4 bases, with 11 bases between them. Germline V gives CDR1 MNHEY, CDR2 SVGAGI. The CDR3 DNA reads TGTGCCAGCGGGGGGGGAAGCACTGAAGCTTTCTTT. This translates into CASGGGSTEAFF.

This CDR3 is CASSERFRGRVHEQYF. CDR3 bases: TGTGCCAGCAGTGAGCGATTCAGGGGTAGGGTTCACGAGCAGTACTTC. The gene calls are TRBV2 and TRBJ2-7; maybe TRBD1 (6 bases). Trimming took off 3 bases at V and 5 bases at J, with 20 bases between the two ends. This CDR3 spans 16 amino acids. CDR1 and CDR2 from the germline V gene are SNHLY and FYNNEI.

The rearrangement joins TRBV5-1 to TRBJ2-1, with 10 nucleotides matching TRBD1. Germline V lookup: CDR1 SGHRS, CDR2 YFSETQ. The CDR3 sequence is 17 residues long. V lost 0 bases to trimming and J lost 7 bases; unmatched junction nucleotides: 10. The CDR3 coding sequence is TGCGCCAGCAGCTTGGGGACCCGGGACAGGGGAGTGAATGAGCAGTTCTTC. Amino acid sequence: CASSLGTRDRGVNEQFF. The whole variable domain, remainder taken from reference TRBV5-1 and TRBJ2-1, is KAGVTQTPRYLIKTRGQQVTLSCSPISGHRSVSWYQQTPGQGLQFLFEYFSETQRNKGNFPGRFSGRQFSNSRSEMNVSTLELGDSALYLCASSLGTRDRGVNEQFFGPGTRLTVL.

This clone was seen a single time. Here the CDR3 DNA reads TGTGCCACCAGCAGCGTGACAGATTCGCCCTACGAGCAGTACTTC. Translating it yields CATSSVTDSPYEQYF. The V and J genes are TRBV15 and TRBJ2-7, with D possibly TRBD1 on 5 matching bases. CDR3 length: 15 amino acids. From germline, CDR1 is LNHNV and CDR2 YYDKDF (reference sequence). Trimming pared 3 bases from V and 2 bases from J, leaving 14 bases between.

The chain carries TRBV6-4 and TRBJ2-1; tentative D call: TRBD1 (5 bases). CDR3 size: 15 residues. Germline CDR1 MRHNA, CDR2 SNTAGT. The ends were cut back, 4 bases at V and 0 bases at J, with 10 bases in the middle. This CDR3 is CASSGGLGSYNEQFF. The CDR3 region has the DNA TGTGCCAGCAGTGGGGGCCTAGGCTCCTACAATGAGCAGTTCTTC.

The rearrangement joins TRBV6-5 to TRBJ1-1; D is unclear. Germline V lookup: CDR1 MNHEY, CDR2 SVGAGI. The CDR3 consists of 13 residues. The germline V and J ends were trimmed by 8 bases and 0 bases, with 10 bases remaining between them. CDR3 bases: TGTGCCAGCGCGTACGGTTTGAACACTGAAGCTTTCTTT. This encodes CASAYGLNTEAFF.

This clone was picked up a small number of times. This chain joins TRBV28 and TRBJ2-7; a possible D gene is TRBD1 (8 bases). This CDR3 has 15 residues. The germline V and J ends were trimmed by 4 bases and 5 bases, with 18 bases remaining between them. In germline, CDR1 is MDHEN, CDR2 SYDVKM. CDR3 loop: CASSSGQGGSDEQYF. CDR3 bases: TGTGCCAGCAGTTCAGGACAGGGAGGGTCGGACGAGCAGTACTTC.

This sequence joins TRBV11-2 and TRBJ1-1; 7 nucleotides agree with TRBD1. CDR3 length: 14 amino acids. With V trimmed by 6 bases and J by 4 bases, 8 bases remained unmatched. Germline values: CDR1 SGHAT, CDR2 FQNNGV. The CDR3 coding sequence is TGTGCCAGCAGTCCTGACAGGGTTGGCACTGAAGCTTTCTTT. This encodes CASSPDRVGTEAFF.

The chain couples TRBV2 to TRBJ2-7; D is unclear. V was trimmed by 4 bases and J by 7 bases, leaving 17 bases between them. Germline values: CDR1 SNHLY, CDR2 FYNNEI. The CDR3 is 14 residues long. The CDR3: CASSARQIVEEQYF. The CDR3 DNA is TGTGCCAGCAGTGCCCGTCAGATAGTGGAGGAGCAGTACTTC.

The chain couples TRBV6-5 to TRBJ2-7, with 9 bases lining up with TRBD2. This CDR3 has 14 amino acids. The ends lost 7 bases at V and 3 bases at J; junction bases unmatched: 7. Germline V gene sequence: CDR1 MNHEY, CDR2 SVGAGI. CDR3 coding DNA: TGTGCCAGCACCCGAGCGGGAGGAGTCTACGAGCAGTACTTC. Translating gives CASTRAGGVYEQYF.

This chain uses TRBV5-6 with TRBJ1-2, with 7 bases lining up with TRBD1. Trimming took 3 bases from V and 8 from J; bases not matched to a gene: 7. The CDR3 consists of 13 residues. Germline values: CDR1 SGHDT, CDR2 YYEEEE. The CDR3 region has the DNA TGTGCCAGCAGCTCGTCGGGACAGTTGGGCTACACCTTC. This translates into CASSSSGQLGYTF.

The rearrangement joins TRBV6-1 to TRBJ1-1, with D possibly matching TRBD1 (5 bases). Trimming shortened V by 6 bases and J by 0 bases, and 14 bases separated the two germline ends. This CDR3 is 15 amino acids long. The germline gives CDR1 MNHNS, CDR2 SASEGT. The CDR3 DNA is TGTGCCAGCAGCAACCCCCCAGGGTTGAACACTGAAGCTTTCTTT. This translates into CASSNPPGLNTEAFF.